These 10 T cell receptor beta chains were sequenced from one sample in a study of blood T cell repertoires in COVID-19. Data came from immunoSEQ multiplex PCR; TCRdb stores just in-frame clones and leaves some out. The sample records a few hundred thousand clones, just over 85% being singletons. The sample taken for sequencing was PBMCs or T cells enriched from blood (not recorded which). The receptors originated from a woman in her 40s with acute COVID-19.

V usage is TRBV10-3 and J usage is TRBJ1-2, with D perhaps TRBD1 (5 bases). Trimming took off 6 bases at V and 4 bases at J, with 9 bases between the two ends. CDR1 and CDR2 (germline): ENHRY, SYGVKD. This CDR3 is built from 12 residues. The CDR3 loop is CAIRGGSYGYTF. CDR3 nucleotides: TGTGCCATCAGGGGGGGATCCTATGGCTACACCTTC.

This clone showed up just once. The chain carries TRBV9 and TRBJ1-4; TRBD1 matches at 8 bases. From germline, CDR1 is SGDLS and CDR2 YYNGEE. Unmatched junction bases numbered 3, after V lost 0 bases and J lost 2 bases. The CDR3 loop spans 16 amino acids. DNA for the CDR3: TGTGCCAGCAGCGTAGGGACAGGGCGGACTAATGAAAAACTGTTTTTT. Amino acid sequence: CASSVGTGRTNEKLFF.

This chain uses TRBV4-3 with TRBJ1-2; D uncertain. Germline V gene sequence: CDR1 LGHNA, CDR2 YSLEER. V was clipped by 1 base and J by 4 bases, with 10 bases between them. This CDR3 spans 14 amino acids. The CDR3 DNA reads TGCGCCAGCAGCCAAGTCGCGGATATCTATGGCTACACCTTC. This codes for CASSQVADIYGYTF.

A note on this clone: One base away lies a much larger clone, so this may be a sequencing read error. The chain combines TRBV4-1 with TRBJ2-7; 10 bases match TRBD1. This CDR3 region has 14 residues. Germline assignment: CDR1 MGHRA and CDR2 YSYEKL. The CDR3 here is CARSRQGAFYEQYF. DNA of the CDR3: TGCGCCCGCAGTCGACAGGGGGCTTTCTACGAGCAGTACTTC.

CDR3 bases: TGTGCCAGCAGTTTGGGACTAGCGGCTAGCACAGATACGCAGTATTTT. Encoded protein: CASSLGLAASTDTQYF. The gene calls are TRBV28 and TRBJ2-3; 11 positions match TRBD2. The CDR3 extends over 16 amino acids. With 3 bases clipped from V and 0 bases from J, the junction kept 2 bases outside the gene matches. Germline CDR1 is MDHEN and CDR2 is SYDVKM.

The gene calls are TRBV2 and TRBJ1-3, with D possibly TRBD1 on 5 matching bases. Germline V CDR1 and CDR2: SNHLY, FYNNEI. This CDR3 comprises 16 residues. V lost 7 bases and J lost 4, with 20 bases in between. CDR3 nucleotides: TGTGCCAGCACCCCTCTAATAGGGGCTAACGGAAACACCATATATTTT. Its translation is CASTPLIGANGNTIYF.

This chain connects TRBV19 to TRBJ1-5; D gene ambiguous. V was cut by 2 bases and J by 5 bases, with 7 bases left in between. CDR3 length equals 13 residues. Germline CDR1 LNHDA, CDR2 SQIVND (reference sequence). The CDR3 protein is CASSISPDQPQHF. The CDR3 DNA follows: TGTGCCAGTAGTATATCTCCGGATCAGCCCCAGCATTTT.

This clone was observed a handful of times. The chain carries TRBV10-3 and TRBJ1-2; possible D gene TRBD1, 5 bases. Trimming stripped 10 bases from V and 5 bases from J, with 17 bases between. CDR1 is ENHRY and CDR2 is SYGVKD in the germline V gene. The CDR3 has 13 amino acids. CDR3 protein: CASSGGSSYGYTF. The CDR3 DNA is TGTGCCAGCTCCGGGGGAAGCTCTTATGGCTACACCTTC.

The chain employs TRBV27 and TRBJ1-4; tentatively, D is TRBD1 (6 bases). Germline V gives CDR1 MNHEY, CDR2 SMNVEV (reference sequence). V dropped 5 bases and J dropped 4 bases, with 20 bases sitting between them. The CDR3 loop spans 17 amino acids. CDR3 nucleotides: TGTGCCAGCAGTCCCGGACAGTGGAAAGGCATTAATGAAAAACTGTTTTTT. Protein: CASSPGQWKGINEKLFF.

The chain links TRBV15 to TRBJ1-4; D is possibly TRBD1 (5 bases). V lost 1 base, J lost 5 bases, and 17 bases lay in between. CDR1 is LNHNV and CDR2 is YYDKDF in the germline V gene (reference sequence). CDR3 length: 17 amino acids. This CDR3 is CATSRGSQASYNEKLFF. CDR3 bases: TGTGCCACCAGCAGAGGTTCACAGGCATCCTACAATGAAAAACTGTTTTTT.